Sequencing of this TCR beta chain was carried out in a study of cytomegalovirus exposure and HLA in healthy donors. Study findings and constraints: V- and J-gene trimming of TCR beta was linked (in a later analysis) to a missense DCLRE1C variant. Most of the CMV-associated TCR beta chains (in a later analysis) appeared to be HLA-restricted.

This clone was seen a handful of times. What it recognizes is unknown. The PCR used 60 Vbeta and 13 Jbeta primers. Methods used by the authors: Later work found around 80 million unique TCR beta chains, with about 10 million shared. Measured with immunoSEQ multiplex PCR; TCRdb has only the in-frame clones, and not every one. V and J calls and clone size are given by that table; D and trimming were obtained from the DNA. The data show some 120,000 clones, with 9% to 10% seen just once and approximately 3% held by the top ten. The receptor comes from a man aged 30-40 years in good health and CMV-seronegative. Sequenced: PBMCs.

CDR3 loop: CASSFTTSGRKETQYF. CDR3 coding DNA: TGTGCCAGCAGTTTCACTACTAGCGGGCGTAAAGAGACCCAGTACTTC. This chain links TRBV27 with TRBJ2-5, with 9 nucleotides matching TRBD2. Germline CDR1 and CDR2: MNHEY and SMNVEV (reference sequence). Losses at the gene ends were 3 bases for V and 3 bases for J; bases not matched to a gene: 8. The CDR3 extends over 16 amino acids.